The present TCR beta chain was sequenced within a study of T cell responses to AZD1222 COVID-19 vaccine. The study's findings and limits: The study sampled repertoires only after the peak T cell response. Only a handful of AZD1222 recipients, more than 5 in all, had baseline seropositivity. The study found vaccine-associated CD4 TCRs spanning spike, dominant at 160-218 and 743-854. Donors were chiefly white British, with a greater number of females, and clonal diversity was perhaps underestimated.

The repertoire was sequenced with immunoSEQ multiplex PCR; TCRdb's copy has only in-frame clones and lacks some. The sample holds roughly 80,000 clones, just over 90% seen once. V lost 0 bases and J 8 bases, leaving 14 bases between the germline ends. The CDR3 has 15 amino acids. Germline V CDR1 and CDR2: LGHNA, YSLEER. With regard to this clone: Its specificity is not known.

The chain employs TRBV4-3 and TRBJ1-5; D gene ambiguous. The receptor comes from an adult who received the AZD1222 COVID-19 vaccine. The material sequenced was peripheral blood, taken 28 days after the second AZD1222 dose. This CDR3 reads CASSQDRGHSKPQHF. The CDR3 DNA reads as TGCGCCAGCAGCCAAGATCGAGGCCACAGCAAGCCCCAGCATTTT.